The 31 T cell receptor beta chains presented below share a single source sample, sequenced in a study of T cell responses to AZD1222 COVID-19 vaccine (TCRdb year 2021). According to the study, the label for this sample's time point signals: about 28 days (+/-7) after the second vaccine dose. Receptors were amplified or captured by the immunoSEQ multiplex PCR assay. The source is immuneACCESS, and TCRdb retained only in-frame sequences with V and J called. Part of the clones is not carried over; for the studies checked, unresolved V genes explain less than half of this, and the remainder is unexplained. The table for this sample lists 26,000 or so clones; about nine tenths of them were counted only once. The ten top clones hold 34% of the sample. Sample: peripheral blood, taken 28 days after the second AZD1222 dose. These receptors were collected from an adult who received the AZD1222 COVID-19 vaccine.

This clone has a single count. CDR3 loop: CASSPPGLEIYEQFF. The CDR3 DNA sequence: TGCGCCAGCAGTCCCCCGGGACTGGAAATCTATGAGCAGTTCTTC. The chain uses TRBV4-1 and TRBJ2-1; possibly TRBD2 for D (6 bases). Germline CDR1 and CDR2: MGHRA and YSYEKL. V gave up 6 bases and J gave up 8 bases, with 20 bases separating them. This CDR3 has 15 amino acids.

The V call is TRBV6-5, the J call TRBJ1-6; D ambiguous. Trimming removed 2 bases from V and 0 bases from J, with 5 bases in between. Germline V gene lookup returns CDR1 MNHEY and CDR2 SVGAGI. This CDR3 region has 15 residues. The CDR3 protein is CASSYKGSYNSPLHF. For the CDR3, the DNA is TGTGCCAGCAGTTACAAAGGCTCCTATAATTCACCCCTCCACTTT.

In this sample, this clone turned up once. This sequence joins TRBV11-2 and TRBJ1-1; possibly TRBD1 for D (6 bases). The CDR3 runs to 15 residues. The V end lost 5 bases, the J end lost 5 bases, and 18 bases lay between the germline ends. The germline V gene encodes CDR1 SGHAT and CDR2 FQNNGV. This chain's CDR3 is CASSGLRGALTEAFF. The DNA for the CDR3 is TGTGCCAGCAGCGGTCTACGGGGGGCTTTGACTGAAGCTTTCTTT.

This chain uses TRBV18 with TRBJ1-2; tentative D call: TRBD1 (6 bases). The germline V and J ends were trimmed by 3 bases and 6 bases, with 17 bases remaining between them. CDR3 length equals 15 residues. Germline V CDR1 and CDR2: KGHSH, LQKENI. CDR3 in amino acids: CASSPQHGQYDGYTF. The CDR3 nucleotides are TGTGCCAGCTCACCGCAACATGGACAGTATGATGGCTACACCTTC.

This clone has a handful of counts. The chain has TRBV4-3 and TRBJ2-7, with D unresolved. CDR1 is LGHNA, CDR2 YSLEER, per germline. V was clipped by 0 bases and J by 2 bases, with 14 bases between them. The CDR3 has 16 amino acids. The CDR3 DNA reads TGCGCCAGCAGCCAAGATGCCCTCGATATAACCTACGAGCAGTACTTC. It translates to CASSQDALDITYEQYF.

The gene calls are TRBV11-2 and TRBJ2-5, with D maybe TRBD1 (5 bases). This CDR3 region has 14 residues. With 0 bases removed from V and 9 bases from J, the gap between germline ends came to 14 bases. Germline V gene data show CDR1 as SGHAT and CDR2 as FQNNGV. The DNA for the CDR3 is TGTGCCAGCAGCTTAGATCTGACAGCCTTTGCCCAGTACTTC. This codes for CASSLDLTAFAQYF.

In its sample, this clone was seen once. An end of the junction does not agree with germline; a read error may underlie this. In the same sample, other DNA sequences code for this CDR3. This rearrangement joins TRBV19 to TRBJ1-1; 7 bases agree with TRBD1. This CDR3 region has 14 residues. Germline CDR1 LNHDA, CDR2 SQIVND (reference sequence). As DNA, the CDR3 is TGTGCCAGTAGTATGACAGGGAGCCGCACTGAAGCTTTTTTT. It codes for CASSMTGSRTEAFF. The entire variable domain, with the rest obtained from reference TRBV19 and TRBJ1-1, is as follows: DGGITQSPKYLFRKEGQNVTLSCEQNLNHDAMYWYRQDPGQGLRLIYYSQIVNDFQKGDIAEGYSVSREKKESFPLTVTSAQKNPTAFYLCASSMTGSRTEAFFGQGTRLTVV.

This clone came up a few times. CDR3 sequence: CASSDPGGASQETQYF. Written as DNA, the CDR3 is TGCGCCAGCAGTGATCCGGGGGGCGCATCCCAAGAGACCCAGTACTTC. The V gene is TRBV10-2, the J gene TRBJ2-5; TRBD2 is a possible D gene (7 bases). This CDR3 is 16 amino acids long. V lost 3 bases, J lost 1 base, and 15 bases lay in between. CDR1 is WSHSY and CDR2 is SAAADI in the germline V gene.

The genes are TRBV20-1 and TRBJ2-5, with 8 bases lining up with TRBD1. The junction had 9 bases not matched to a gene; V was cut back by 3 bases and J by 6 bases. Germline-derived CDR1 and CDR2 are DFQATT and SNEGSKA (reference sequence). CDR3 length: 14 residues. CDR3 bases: TGCAGTGCTAGTAGAGGGACAGGTGGAAAGACCCAGTACTTC. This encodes CSASRGTGGKTQYF.

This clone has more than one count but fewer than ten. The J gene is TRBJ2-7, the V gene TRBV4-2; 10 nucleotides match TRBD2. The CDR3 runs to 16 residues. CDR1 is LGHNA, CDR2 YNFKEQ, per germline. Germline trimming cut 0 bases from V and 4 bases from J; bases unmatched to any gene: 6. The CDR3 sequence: CASSQDQGSGGYEQYF. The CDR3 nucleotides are TGTGCCAGCAGCCAAGATCAGGGTAGCGGGGGGTACGAGCAGTACTTC.

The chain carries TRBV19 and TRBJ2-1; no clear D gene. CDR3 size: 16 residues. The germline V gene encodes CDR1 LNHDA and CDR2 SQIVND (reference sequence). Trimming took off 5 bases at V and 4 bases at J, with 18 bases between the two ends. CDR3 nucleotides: TGTGCCAGTAGTGCCTACCTTGACCCCGGTTACAATGAGCAGTTCTTC. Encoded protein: CASSAYLDPGYNEQFF.

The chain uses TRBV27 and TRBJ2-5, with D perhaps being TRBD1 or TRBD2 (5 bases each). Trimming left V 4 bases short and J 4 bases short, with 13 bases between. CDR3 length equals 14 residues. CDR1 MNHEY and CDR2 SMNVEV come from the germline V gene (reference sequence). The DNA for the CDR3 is TGTGCCAGCAGTTCCCTCGCAGGGACAGAGACCCAGTACTTC. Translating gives CASSSLAGTETQYF.

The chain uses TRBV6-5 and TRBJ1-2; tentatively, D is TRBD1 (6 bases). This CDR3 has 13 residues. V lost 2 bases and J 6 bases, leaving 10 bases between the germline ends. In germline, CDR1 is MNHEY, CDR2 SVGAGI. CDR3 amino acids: CASSYQTGHGYTF. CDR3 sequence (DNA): TGTGCCAGCAGTTACCAGACAGGTCATGGCTACACCTTC.

For the CDR3, the DNA is TGCGCCAGCAGCAGGCAGGGGGCGAATCAGCCCCAGCATTTT. Residues: CASSRQGANQPQHF. This chain connects TRBV4-1 to TRBJ1-5, with 8 bases aligning to TRBD1. Germline CDR1 is MGHRA and CDR2 is YSYEKL. The CDR3 loop spans 14 amino acids. Trimming took 5 bases from V and 4 from J; bases not matched to a gene: 4.

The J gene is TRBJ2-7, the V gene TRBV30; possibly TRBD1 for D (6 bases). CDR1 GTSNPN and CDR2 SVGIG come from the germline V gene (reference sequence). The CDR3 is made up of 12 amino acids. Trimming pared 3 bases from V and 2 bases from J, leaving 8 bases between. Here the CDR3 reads CAWRDRTYEQYF. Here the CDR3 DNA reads TGTGCCTGGAGAGACAGGACCTACGAGCAGTACTTC.

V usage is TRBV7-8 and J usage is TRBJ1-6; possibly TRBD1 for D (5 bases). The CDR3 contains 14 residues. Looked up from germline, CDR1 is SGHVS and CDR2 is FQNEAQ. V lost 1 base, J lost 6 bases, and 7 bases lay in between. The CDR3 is CASSLVQGNSPLHF. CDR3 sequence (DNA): TGTGCCAGCAGCTTAGTTCAGGGTAATTCACCCCTCCACTTT.

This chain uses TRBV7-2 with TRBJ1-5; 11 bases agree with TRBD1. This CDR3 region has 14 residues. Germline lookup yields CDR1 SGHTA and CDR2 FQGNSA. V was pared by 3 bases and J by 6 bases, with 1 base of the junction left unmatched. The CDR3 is CASSLGQGVQPQHF. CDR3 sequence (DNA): TGTGCCAGCAGCTTGGGACAGGGGGTTCAGCCCCAGCATTTT.

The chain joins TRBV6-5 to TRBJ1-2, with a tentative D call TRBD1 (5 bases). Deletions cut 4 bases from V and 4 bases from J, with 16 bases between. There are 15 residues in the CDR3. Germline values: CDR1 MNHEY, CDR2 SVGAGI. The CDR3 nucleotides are TGTGCCAGCAGTTCCTCCGGGACGGAACTCTATGGCTACACCTTC. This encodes CASSSSGTELYGYTF.

In DNA, the CDR3 is TGTGCCAGCTCACCGCGGGACGGATGGGGTGAAAAACTGTTTTTT. Protein: CASSPRDGWGEKLFF. The chain has TRBV18 and TRBJ1-4, with D tentatively TRBD1 (5 bases). Trimming shortened V by 3 bases and J by 7 bases, and 15 bases separated the two germline ends. The CDR3 is 15 amino acids. Germline CDR1 is KGHSH and CDR2 is LQKENI. Complete variable domain (other parts from reference TRBV18 and TRBJ1-4): NAGVMQNPRHLVRRRGQEARLRCSPMKGHSHVYWYRQLPEEGLKFMVYLQKENIIDESGMPKERFSAEFPKEGPSILRIQQVVRGDSAAYFCASSPRDGWGEKLFFGSGTQLSVL.

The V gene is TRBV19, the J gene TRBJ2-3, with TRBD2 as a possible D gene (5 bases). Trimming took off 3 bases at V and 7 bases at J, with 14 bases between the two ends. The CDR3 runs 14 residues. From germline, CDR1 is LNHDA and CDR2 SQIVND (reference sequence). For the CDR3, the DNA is TGTGCCAGTAGTATGCATGAGGGCTCAAATACGCAGTATTTT. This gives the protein CASSMHEGSNTQYF.

The CDR3 spells CASSPPGTSTDTQYF. In DNA form, the CDR3 reads TGTGCCAGCTCACCACCGGGGACAAGCACAGATACGCAGTATTTT. This chain joins TRBV18 and TRBJ2-3; D perhaps matches TRBD1 (6 bases). The V end was cut by 0 bases, the J end by 0 bases, with 7 bases between. CDR1 is KGHSH, CDR2 LQKENI, per germline. The length of the CDR3 is 15 residues.

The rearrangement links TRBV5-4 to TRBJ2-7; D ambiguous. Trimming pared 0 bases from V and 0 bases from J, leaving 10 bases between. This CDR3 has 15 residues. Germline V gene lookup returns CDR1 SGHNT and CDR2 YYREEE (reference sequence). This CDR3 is CASSLDLGRSYEQYF. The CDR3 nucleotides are TGTGCCAGCAGCTTGGATCTAGGCCGCTCCTACGAGCAGTACTTC.

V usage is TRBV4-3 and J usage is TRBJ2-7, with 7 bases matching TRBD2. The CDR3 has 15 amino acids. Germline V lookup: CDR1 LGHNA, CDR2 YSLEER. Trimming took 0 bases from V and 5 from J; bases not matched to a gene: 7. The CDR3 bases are TGCGCCAGCAGCCAAGAACGGGAGGCCCCCCACGAGCAGTACTTC. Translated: CASSQEREAPHEQYF.

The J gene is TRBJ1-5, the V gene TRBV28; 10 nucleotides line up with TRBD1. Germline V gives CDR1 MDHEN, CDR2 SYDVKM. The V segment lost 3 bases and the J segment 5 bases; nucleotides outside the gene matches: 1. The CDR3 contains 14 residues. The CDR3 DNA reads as TGTGCCAGCAGTTTGGGGACAGGGGATCAGCCCCAGCATTTT. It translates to CASSLGTGDQPQHF.

The DNA for the CDR3 is TGTGCCAGCTCACCAGAGGGGGGGGATGAAAAACTGTTTTTT. Its protein product is CASSPEGGDEKLFF. The J gene is TRBJ1-4, the V gene TRBV18, with D possibly matching TRBD1 (6 bases). Germline V gene lookup returns CDR1 KGHSH and CDR2 LQKENI. Trimming took 2 bases from V and 6 from J, leaving 10 bases between them. This CDR3 has 14 residues.

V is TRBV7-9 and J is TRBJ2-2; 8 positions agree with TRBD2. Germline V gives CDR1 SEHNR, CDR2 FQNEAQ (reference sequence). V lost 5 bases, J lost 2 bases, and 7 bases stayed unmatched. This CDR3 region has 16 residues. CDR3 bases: TGTGCCAGCAGCCCACCGGGACTAGGTAACACCGGGGAGCTGTTTTTT. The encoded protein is CASSPPGLGNTGELFF.

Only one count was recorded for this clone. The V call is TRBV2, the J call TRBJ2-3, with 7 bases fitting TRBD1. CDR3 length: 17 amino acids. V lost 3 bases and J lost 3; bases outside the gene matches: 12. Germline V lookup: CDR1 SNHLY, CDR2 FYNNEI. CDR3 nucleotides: TGTGCCAGCAGTGATACAAGCCGGGACAGCGGAACAGATACGCAGTATTTT. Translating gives CASSDTSRDSGTDTQYF.

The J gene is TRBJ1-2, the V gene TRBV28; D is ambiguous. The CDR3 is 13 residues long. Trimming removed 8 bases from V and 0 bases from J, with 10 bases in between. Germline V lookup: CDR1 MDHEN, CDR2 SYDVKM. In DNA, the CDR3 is TGTGCCAGCCTCGACGGAACTAACTATGGCTACACCTTC. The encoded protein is CASLDGTNYGYTF.

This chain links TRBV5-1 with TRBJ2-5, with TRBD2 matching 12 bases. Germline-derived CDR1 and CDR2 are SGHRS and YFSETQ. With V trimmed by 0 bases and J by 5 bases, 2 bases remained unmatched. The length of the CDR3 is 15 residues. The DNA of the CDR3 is TGCGCCAGCAGCTTGGGACTAGCGGGAGCGGAGACCCAGTACTTC. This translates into CASSLGLAGAETQYF.

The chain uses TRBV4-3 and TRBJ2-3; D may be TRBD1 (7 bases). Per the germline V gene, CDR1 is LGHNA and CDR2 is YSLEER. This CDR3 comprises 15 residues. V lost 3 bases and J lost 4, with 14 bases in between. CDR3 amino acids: CASSQSGGLADTQYF. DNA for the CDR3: TGCGCCAGCAGCCAGTCAGGGGGACTCGCAGATACGCAGTATTTT.

This CDR3 is CASIRAPYQPQHF. The CDR3 nucleotides are TGTGCCAGCATCCGGGCCCCCTATCAGCCCCAGCATTTT. The rearrangement links TRBV2 to TRBJ1-5; D is unresolved. This CDR3 comprises 13 residues. V lost 7 bases to trimming and J lost 5 bases, with 12 bases between them. Germline V gene lookup returns CDR1 SNHLY and CDR2 FYNNEI.